This TCR beta chain was sequenced during a study of shared clonotypes between healthy human individuals. Germline values: CDR1 SGHAT, CDR2 FQDESV (reference sequence). V was shortened by 5 bases and J by 5 bases, with 12 bases between the two germline ends. CDR3 size: 13 residues. The repertoire was sequenced with immunoSEQ multiplex PCR; TCRdb's copy has only in-frame clones and lacks some. The sample lists fewer than 650,000 clones; about 79% were seen once. The V and J genes are TRBV11-1 and TRBJ2-5; D call uncertain. Sequenced sample: PBMCs. The TCR comes from a middle-aged woman in good health. Some clones in this sample may be carry-over from other donors' samples. The DNA for the CDR3 is TGTGCCAGCAGCCCCAGGAGCGTGGAGACCCAGTACTTC. Protein: CASSPRSVETQYF.